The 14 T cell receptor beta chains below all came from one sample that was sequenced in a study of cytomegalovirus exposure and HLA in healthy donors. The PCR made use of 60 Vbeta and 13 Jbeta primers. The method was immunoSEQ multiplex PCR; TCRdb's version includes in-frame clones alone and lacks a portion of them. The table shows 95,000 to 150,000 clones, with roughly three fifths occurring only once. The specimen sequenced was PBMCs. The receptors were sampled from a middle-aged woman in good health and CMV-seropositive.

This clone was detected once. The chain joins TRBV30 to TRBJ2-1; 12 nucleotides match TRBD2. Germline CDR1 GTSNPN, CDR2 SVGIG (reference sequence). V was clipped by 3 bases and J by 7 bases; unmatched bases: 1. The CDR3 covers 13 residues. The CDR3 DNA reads TGTGCCTGGAGACTAGCGGGGGGTAATGAGCAGTTCTTC. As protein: CAWRLAGGNEQFF.

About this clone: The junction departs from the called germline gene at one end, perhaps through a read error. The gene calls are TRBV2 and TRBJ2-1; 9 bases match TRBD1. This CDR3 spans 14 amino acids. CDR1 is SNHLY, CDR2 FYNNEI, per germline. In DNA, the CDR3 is TGTGCCAGCAGCGAAGGGACAGGGTGGAATGAGCAGTTCTTC. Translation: CASSEGTGWNEQFF.

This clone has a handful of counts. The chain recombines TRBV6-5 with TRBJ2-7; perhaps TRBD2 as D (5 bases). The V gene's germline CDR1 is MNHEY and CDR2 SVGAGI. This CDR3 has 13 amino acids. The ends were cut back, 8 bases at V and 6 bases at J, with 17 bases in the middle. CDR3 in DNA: TGTGCCAGCGGGTCCTTCGGAGGAGGCGAGCAGTACTTC. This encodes CASGSFGGGEQYF.

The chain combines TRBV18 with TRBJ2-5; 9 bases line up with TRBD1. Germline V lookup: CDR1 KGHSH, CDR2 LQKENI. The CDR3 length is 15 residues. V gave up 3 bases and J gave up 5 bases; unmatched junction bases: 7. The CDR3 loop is CASSPGTGIVETQYF. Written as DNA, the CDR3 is TGTGCCAGCTCACCCGGGACAGGGATTGTGGAGACCCAGTACTTC.

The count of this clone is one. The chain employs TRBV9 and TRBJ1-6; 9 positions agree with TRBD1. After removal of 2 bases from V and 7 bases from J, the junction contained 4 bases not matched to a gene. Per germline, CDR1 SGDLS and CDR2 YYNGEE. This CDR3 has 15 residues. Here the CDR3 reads CASSVGTGSNSPLHF. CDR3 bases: TGTGCCAGCAGCGTCGGGACAGGGAGCAATTCACCCCTCCACTTT.

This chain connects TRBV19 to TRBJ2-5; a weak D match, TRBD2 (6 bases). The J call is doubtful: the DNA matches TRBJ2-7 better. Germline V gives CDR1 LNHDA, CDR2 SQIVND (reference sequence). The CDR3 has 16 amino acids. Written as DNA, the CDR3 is TGTGCCAGTAGTTCTCGCGGCGGGGCTAGCTCCTACGAGCAGTACTTC. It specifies CASSSRGGASSYEQYF.

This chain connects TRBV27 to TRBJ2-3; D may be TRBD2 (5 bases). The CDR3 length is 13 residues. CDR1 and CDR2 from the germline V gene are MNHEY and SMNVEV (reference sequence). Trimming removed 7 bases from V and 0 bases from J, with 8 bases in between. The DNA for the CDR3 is TGTGCCAGCATGAGGACTAGCACAGATACGCAGTATTTT. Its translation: CASMRTSTDTQYF.

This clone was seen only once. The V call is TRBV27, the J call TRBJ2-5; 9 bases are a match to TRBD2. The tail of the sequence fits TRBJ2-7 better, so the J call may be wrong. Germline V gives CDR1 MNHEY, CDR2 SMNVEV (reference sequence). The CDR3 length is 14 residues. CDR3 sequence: CASSQKTSGYEQYF. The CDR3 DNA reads TGTGCCAGCAGCCAAAAGACTAGCGGATACGAGCAGTACTTC.

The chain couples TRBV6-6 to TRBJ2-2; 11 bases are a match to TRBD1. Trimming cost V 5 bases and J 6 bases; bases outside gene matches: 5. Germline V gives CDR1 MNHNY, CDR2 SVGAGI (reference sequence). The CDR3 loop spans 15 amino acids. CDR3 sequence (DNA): TGTGCCAGCAGTGGGTCGGGACAGGGGGCCGGGGAGCTGTTTTTT. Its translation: CASSGSGQGAGELFF.

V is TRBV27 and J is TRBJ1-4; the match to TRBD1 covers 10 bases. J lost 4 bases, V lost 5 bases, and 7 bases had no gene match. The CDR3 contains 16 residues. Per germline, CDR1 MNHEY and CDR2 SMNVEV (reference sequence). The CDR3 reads CASSTWTGGNNEKLFF. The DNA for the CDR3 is TGTGCCAGCAGTACTTGGACAGGGGGGAATAATGAAAAACTGTTTTTT.

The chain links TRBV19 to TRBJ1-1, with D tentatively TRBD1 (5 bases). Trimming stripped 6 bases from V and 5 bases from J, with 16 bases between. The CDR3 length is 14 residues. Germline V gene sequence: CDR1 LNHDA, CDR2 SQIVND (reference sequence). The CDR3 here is CASSEQATDTEAFF. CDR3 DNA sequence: TGTGCCAGTAGCGAACAGGCTACCGATACTGAAGCTTTCTTT.

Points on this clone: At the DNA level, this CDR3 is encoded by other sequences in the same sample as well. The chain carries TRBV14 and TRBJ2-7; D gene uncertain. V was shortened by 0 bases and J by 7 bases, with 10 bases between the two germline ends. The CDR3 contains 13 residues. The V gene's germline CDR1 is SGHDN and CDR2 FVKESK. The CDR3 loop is CASSQDRQGEQYF. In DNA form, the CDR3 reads TGTGCCAGCAGCCAAGACAGGCAAGGAGAGCAGTACTTC. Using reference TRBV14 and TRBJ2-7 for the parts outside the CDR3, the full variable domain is EAGVTQFPSHSVIEKGQTVTLRCDPISGHDNLYWYRRVMGKEIKFLLHFVKESKQDESGMPNNRFLAERTGGTYSTLKVQPAELEDSGVYFCASSQDRQGEQYFGPGTRLTVT.

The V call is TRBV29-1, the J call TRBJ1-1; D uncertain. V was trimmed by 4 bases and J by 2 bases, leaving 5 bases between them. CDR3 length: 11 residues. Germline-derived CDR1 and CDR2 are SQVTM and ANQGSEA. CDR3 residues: CSVGTNTEAFF. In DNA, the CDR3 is TGCAGCGTTGGGACTAACACTGAAGCTTTCTTT.

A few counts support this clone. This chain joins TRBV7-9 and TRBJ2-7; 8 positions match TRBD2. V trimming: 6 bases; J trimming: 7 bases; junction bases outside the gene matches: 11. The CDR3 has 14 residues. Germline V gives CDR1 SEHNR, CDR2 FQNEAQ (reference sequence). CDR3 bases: TGTGCCAGCAGTTCGGGGGGGGGCCTTGGGGAGCAGTACTTC. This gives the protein CASSSGGGLGEQYF.